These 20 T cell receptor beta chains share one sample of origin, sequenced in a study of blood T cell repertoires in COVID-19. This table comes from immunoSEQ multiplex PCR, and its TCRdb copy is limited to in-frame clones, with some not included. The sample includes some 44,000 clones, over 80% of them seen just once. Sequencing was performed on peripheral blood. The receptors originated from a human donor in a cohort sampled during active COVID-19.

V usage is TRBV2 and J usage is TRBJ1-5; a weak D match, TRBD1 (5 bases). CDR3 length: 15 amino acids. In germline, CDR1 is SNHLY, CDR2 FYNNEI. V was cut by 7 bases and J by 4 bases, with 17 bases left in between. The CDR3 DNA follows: TGTGCCAGCAACCTGAACCTAGGGGCAAATCAGCCCCAGCATTTT. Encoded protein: CASNLNLGANQPQHF.

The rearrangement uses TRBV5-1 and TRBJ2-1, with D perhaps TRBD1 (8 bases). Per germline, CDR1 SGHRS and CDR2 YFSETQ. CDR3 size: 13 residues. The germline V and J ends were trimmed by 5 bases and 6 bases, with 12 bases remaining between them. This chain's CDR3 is CASRAGQANEQFF. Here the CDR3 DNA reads TGCGCCAGCAGAGCGGGACAGGCCAATGAGCAGTTCTTC.

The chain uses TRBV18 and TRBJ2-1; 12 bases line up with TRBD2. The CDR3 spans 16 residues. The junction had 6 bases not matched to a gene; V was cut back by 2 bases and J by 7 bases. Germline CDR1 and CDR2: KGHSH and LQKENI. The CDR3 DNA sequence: TGTGCCAGCTCACCAAAACTAGCGGGAGGTTCAAATGAGCAGTTCTTC. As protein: CASSPKLAGGSNEQFF.

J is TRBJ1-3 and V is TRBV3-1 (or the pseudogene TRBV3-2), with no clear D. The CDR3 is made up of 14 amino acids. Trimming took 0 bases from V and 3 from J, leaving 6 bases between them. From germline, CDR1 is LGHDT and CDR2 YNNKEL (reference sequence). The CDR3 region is CASSQDTVGNTIYF. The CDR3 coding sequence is TGTGCCAGCAGCCAAGATACAGTTGGAAACACCATATATTTT.

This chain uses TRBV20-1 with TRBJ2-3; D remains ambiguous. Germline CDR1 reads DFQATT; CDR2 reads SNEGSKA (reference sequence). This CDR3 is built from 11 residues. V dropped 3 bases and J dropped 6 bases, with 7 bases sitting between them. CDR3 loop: CSARTFDTQYF. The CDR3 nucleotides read TGCAGTGCTAGGACATTCGATACGCAGTATTTT.

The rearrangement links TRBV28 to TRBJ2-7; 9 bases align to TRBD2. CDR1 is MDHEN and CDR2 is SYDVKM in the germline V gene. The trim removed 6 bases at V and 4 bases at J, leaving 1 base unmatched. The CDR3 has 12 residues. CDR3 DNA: TGTGCCAGCAGGACTAGCGGATACGAGCAGTACTTC. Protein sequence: CASRTSGYEQYF.

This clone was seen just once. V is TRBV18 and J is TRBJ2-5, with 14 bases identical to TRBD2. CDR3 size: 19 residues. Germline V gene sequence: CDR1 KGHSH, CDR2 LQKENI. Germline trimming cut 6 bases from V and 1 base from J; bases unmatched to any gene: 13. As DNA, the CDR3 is TGTGCCAGCTCGCCCGGACTAGCGGGGGGCCCCTTCGGCCAAGAGACCCAGTACTTC. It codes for CASSPGLAGGPFGQETQYF.

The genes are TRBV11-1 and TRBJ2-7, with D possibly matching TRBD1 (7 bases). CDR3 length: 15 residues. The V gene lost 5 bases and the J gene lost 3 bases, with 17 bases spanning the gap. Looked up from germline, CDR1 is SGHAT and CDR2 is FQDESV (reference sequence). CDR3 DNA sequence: TGTGCCAGCAGCCCAGGGGGGCGTCTAAACTACGAGCAGTACTTC. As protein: CASSPGGRLNYEQYF.

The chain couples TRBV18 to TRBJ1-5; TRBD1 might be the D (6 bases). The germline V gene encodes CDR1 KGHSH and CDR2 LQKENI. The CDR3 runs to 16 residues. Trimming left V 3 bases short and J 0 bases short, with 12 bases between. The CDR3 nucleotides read TGTGCCAGCTCACCCCTAGGACAGATTAGCAATCAGCCCCAGCATTTT. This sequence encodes CASSPLGQISNQPQHF. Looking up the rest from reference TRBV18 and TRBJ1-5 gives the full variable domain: NAGVMQNPRHLVRRRGQEARLRCSPMKGHSHVYWYRQLPEEGLKFMVYLQKENIIDESGMPKERFSAEFPKEGPSILRIQQVVRGDSAAYFCASSPLGQISNQPQHFGDGTRLSIL.

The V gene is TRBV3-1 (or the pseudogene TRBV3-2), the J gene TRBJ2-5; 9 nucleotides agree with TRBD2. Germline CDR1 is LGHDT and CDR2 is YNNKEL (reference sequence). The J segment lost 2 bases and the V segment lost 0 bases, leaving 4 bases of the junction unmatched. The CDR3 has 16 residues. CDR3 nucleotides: TGTGCCAGCAGCCAAGAGAGGCTAGCGGGGCAAGAGACCCAGTACTTC. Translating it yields CASSQERLAGQETQYF.

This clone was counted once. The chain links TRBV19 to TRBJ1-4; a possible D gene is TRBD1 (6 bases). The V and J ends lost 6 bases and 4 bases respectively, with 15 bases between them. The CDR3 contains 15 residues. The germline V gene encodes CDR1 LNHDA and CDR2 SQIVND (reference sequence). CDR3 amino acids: CASRDRDTYNEKLFF. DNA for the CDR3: TGTGCCAGTAGGGACCGGGACACCTATAATGAAAAACTGTTTTTT.

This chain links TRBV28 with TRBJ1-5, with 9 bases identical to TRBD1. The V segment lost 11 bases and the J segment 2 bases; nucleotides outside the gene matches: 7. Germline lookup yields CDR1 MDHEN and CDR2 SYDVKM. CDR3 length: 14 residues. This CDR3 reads CAGATGGGNQPQHF. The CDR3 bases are TGTGCCGGCGCAACAGGGGGCGGCAATCAGCCCCAGCATTTT.

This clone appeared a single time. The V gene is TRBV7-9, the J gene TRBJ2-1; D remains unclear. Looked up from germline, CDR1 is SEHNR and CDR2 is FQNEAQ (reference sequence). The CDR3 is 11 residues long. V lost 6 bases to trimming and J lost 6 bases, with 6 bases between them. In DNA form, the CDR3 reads TGTGCCAGCAGTTCGGGCAATGAGCAGTTCTTC. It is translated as CASSSGNEQFF.

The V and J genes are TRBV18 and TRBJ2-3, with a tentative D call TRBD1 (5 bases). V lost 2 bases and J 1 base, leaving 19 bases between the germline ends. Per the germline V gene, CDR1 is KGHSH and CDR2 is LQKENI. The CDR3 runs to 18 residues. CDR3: CASSPGARDRLRTDTQYF. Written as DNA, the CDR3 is TGTGCCAGCTCACCAGGGGCCAGGGATCGCCTCCGCACAGATACGCAGTATTTT.

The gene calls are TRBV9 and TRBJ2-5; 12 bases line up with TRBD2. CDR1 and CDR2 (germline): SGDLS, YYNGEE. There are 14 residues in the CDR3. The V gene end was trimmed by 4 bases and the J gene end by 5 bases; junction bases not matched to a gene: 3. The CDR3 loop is CASSSGLAGETQYF. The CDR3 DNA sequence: TGTGCCAGCAGCTCAGGACTAGCGGGGGAGACCCAGTACTTC.

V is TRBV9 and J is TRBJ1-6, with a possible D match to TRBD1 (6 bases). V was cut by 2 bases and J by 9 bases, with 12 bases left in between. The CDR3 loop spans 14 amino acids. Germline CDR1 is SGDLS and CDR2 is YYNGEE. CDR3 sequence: CASSVRRGRSPLHF. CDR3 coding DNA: TGTGCCAGCAGCGTCCGGCGGGGGCGTTCACCCCTCCACTTT.

The CDR3 spells CSAVQGAGQPQHF. CDR3 sequence (DNA): TGCAGCGCTGTTCAGGGGGCGGGTCAGCCCCAGCATTTT. The chain links TRBV29-1 to TRBJ1-5, with 8 nucleotides matching TRBD1. The CDR3 has 13 amino acids. V was pared by 7 bases and J by 6 bases, with 8 bases of the junction left unmatched. Germline CDR1 reads SQVTM; CDR2 reads ANQGSEA.

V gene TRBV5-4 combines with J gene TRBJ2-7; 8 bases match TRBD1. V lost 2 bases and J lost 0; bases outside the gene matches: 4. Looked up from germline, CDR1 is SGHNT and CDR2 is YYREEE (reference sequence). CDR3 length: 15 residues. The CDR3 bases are TGTGCCAGCAGCTTAAATGGACAGGGCTCCTACGAGCAGTACTTC. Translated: CASSLNGQGSYEQYF.

The CDR3 DNA sequence: TGCGCCAGCAGCTTGCAAGGGGCCACAGATACGCAGTATTTT. This gives the protein CASSLQGATDTQYF. The chain recombines TRBV5-1 with TRBJ2-3; TRBD1 might be the D (5 bases). The CDR3 extends over 14 amino acids. The V gene lost 1 base and the J gene lost 2 bases, with 8 bases spanning the gap. Germline V CDR1 and CDR2: SGHRS, YFSETQ.

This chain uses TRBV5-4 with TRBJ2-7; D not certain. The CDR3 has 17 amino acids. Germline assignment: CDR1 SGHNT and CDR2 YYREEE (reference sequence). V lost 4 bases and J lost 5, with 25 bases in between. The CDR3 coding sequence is TGTGCCAGCAGCCTTTGGCGTGGGTCGAGAGGCGGAGACGAGCAGTACTTC. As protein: CASSLWRGSRGGDEQYF.